Listed here are 29 T cell receptor beta chains from one sample, sequenced in a study of blood T cell repertoires in COVID-19 (dated by TCRdb to 2019 to 2021). The library was produced with the immunoSEQ multiplex PCR assay. TCRdb took this table from immuneACCESS and kept in-frame rearrangements with V and J called. Such tables lack part of the clones; where checked against another copy, unresolved V genes explain under half of the gap, and the rest is unexplained. For this sample there are approximately 210,000 clones; around 84% appear just once. The top ten clones comprise roughly 12% of the sample. The sequenced sample consisted of peripheral blood. The receptors stem from a man in his forties or fifties with COVID-19, enrolled during active disease.

V usage is TRBV6-9 and J usage is TRBJ1-4; maybe TRBD1 (5 bases). The germline CDR1 and CDR2 sequences are MNHGY and SVAAGI. V was clipped by 1 base and J by 2 bases, with 5 bases between them. The CDR3 covers 14 residues. The CDR3 DNA sequence: TGTGCCAGCAGTTATTACAGGACTAATGAAAAACTGTTTTTT. It specifies CASSYYRTNEKLFF.

V gene TRBV11-1 combines with J gene TRBJ1-1; 7 nucleotides line up with TRBD1. Germline CDR1 SGHAT, CDR2 FQDESV (reference sequence). The junction had 15 bases not matched to a gene; V was cut back by 5 bases and J by 6 bases. This CDR3 contains 16 residues. The CDR3 bases are TGTGCCAGCAGCGCCGACAGGGAAGTCTGGGTGTCTGAAGCTTTCTTT. Amino acid sequence: CASSADREVWVSEAFF.

The rearrangement links TRBV18 to TRBJ2-6; D is unclear. The CDR3 extends over 18 amino acids. The V and J ends lost 3 bases and 0 bases respectively, with 15 bases between them. CDR1 and CDR2 from the germline V gene are KGHSH and LQKENI. DNA of the CDR3: TGTGCCAGCTCACCGGTCGGCCAGGTCCTCTCTGGGGCCAACGTCCTGACTTTC. Translating it yields CASSPVGQVLSGANVLTF.

The count of this clone is one. The CDR3 here is CASSYSIDRPNTEAFF. DNA for the CDR3: TGTGCCAGCAGTTACTCGATAGACAGGCCGAACACTGAAGCTTTCTTT. The V gene is TRBV6-6, the J gene TRBJ1-1; D possibly corresponds to TRBD1 (6 bases). This CDR3 spans 16 amino acids. Per germline, CDR1 MNHNY and CDR2 SVGAGI (reference sequence). V gave up 0 bases and J gave up 1 base, with 12 bases separating them.

Only a few counts were recorded for this clone. The rearrangement uses TRBV3-1 (or the pseudogene TRBV3-2) and TRBJ1-6, with D perhaps matching TRBD1 (6 bases). Per germline, CDR1 LGHDT and CDR2 YNNKEL (reference sequence). The CDR3 sequence is 15 residues long. V was shortened by 0 bases and J by 9 bases, with 12 bases between the two germline ends. The CDR3 here is CASSQDRGGGSPLHF. CDR3 coding DNA: TGTGCCAGCAGCCAAGATCGGGGGGGCGGTTCACCCCTCCACTTT.

V gene TRBV11-2 combines with J gene TRBJ1-1; D possibly corresponds to TRBD1 (6 bases). Germline V gene data show CDR1 as SGHAT and CDR2 as FQNNGV. The CDR3 consists of 13 residues. Trimming cost V 0 bases and J 7 bases, with 9 bases left between them. For the CDR3, the DNA is TGTGCCAGCAGCTTAGAACAGGGCCATGAAGCTTTCTTT. It specifies CASSLEQGHEAFF.

The V call is TRBV5-1, the J call TRBJ2-7, with TRBD1 matching over 7 bases. Germline lookup yields CDR1 SGHRS and CDR2 YFSETQ. This CDR3 comprises 14 residues. J lost 3 bases, V lost 3 bases, and 6 bases had no gene match. CDR3 in amino acids: CASSYSGGFYEQYF. The CDR3 nucleotides are TGCGCCAGCAGCTATTCAGGGGGATTCTACGAGCAGTACTTC.

This clone was counted only a few times. J is TRBJ2-7 and V is TRBV4-2; possibly TRBD1 for D (6 bases). CDR3 size: 13 residues. Germline CDR1 and CDR2: LGHNA and YNFKEQ. Trimming removed 5 bases at V and 2 bases at J, with 10 bases between. CDR3 amino acids: CASSRDTTYEQYF. Written as DNA, the CDR3 is TGTGCCAGCAGCAGGGACACAACCTACGAGCAGTACTTC.

This chain joins TRBV3-1 (or the pseudogene TRBV3-2) and TRBJ1-2; D ambiguous. Germline CDR1 is LGHDT and CDR2 is YNNKEL (reference sequence). V lost 0 bases and J lost 3, with 11 bases in between. The CDR3 sequence is 15 residues long. The CDR3 protein is CASSQDGREHYGYTF. For the CDR3, the DNA is TGTGCCAGCAGCCAAGATGGGAGGGAGCACTATGGCTACACCTTC.

This chain uses TRBV7-2 with TRBJ1-3; a possible D gene is TRBD1 (6 bases). The CDR3 extends over 17 amino acids. Germline V gives CDR1 SGHTA, CDR2 FQGNSA. Trimming took off 7 bases at V and 3 bases at J, with 22 bases between the two ends. CDR3 sequence reads: CASNNQAGGGSGNTIYF. The CDR3 DNA reads as TGTGCCAGCAACAATCAAGCGGGAGGGGGGAGTGGAAACACCATATATTTT.

The chain is built from TRBV5-1 and TRBJ2-3; 7 nucleotides line up with TRBD1. Germline values: CDR1 SGHRS, CDR2 YFSETQ. The trim removed 1 base at V and 1 base at J, leaving 9 bases unmatched. This CDR3 comprises 17 residues. The CDR3 region is CASSLREQGLRTDTQYF. DNA for the CDR3: TGCGCCAGCAGCTTGAGGGAACAGGGGTTGCGCACAGATACGCAGTATTTT.

V usage is TRBV9 and J usage is TRBJ2-3, with 7 bases fitting TRBD1. After removal of 4 bases from V and 6 bases from J, the junction contained 11 bases not matched to a gene. The germline gives CDR1 SGDLS, CDR2 YYNGEE. This CDR3 is built from 15 residues. For the CDR3, the DNA is TGTGCCAGCAGCAAAGGGGTCAGGGGGTCCGATACGCAGTATTTT. Translation: CASSKGVRGSDTQYF.

The J gene is TRBJ2-7, the V gene TRBV6-6, with D possibly being TRBD1 (6 bases). Per germline, CDR1 MNHNY and CDR2 SVGAGI (reference sequence). The CDR3 covers 14 residues. Trimming removed 0 bases from V and 3 bases from J, with 9 bases in between. The DNA of the CDR3 is TGTGCCAGCAGTTACTCGGGACAACTCTACGAGCAGTACTTC. Translated: CASSYSGQLYEQYF.

This clone was observed a single time. The chain couples TRBV2 to TRBJ1-2; 7 nucleotides align to TRBD1. Germline V lookup: CDR1 SNHLY, CDR2 FYNNEI. V gave up 1 base and J gave up 7 bases; unmatched junction bases: 6. This CDR3 contains 14 residues. The CDR3 DNA sequence: TGTGCCAGCAGTGAAGGGACAGGACTTCGTGGCTACACCTTC. It translates to CASSEGTGLRGYTF. Full variable domain (missing parts from reference TRBV2 and TRBJ1-2): EPEVTQTPSHQVTQMGQEVILRCVPISNHLYFYWYRQILGQKVEFLVSFYNNEISEKSEIFDDQFSVERPDGSNFTLKIRSTKLEDSAMYFCASSEGTGLRGYTFGSGTRLTVV.

The chain links TRBV2 to TRBJ1-6; 8 bases agree with TRBD1. Germline CDR1 and CDR2: SNHLY and FYNNEI. The CDR3 has 15 amino acids. V lost 5 bases, J lost 5 bases, and 5 bases stayed unmatched. CDR3: CASSRQGRDNSPLHF. In DNA form, the CDR3 reads TGTGCCAGCAGTCGACAGGGGCGGGATAATTCACCCCTCCACTTT.

The chain uses TRBV4-1 and TRBJ1-3, with D hard to call. This CDR3 is built from 15 residues. Trimming stripped 2 bases from V and 2 bases from J, with 10 bases between. Germline V lookup: CDR1 MGHRA, CDR2 YSYEKL. The CDR3 DNA reads TGCGCCAGCAGCCAAAATACAGCCGCTGGAAACACCATATATTTT. Translated, it gives CASSQNTAAGNTIYF.

The chain has TRBV30 and TRBJ2-4; TRBD2 aligns across 11 bases. The CDR3 loop spans 18 amino acids. Looked up from germline, CDR1 is GTSNPN and CDR2 is SVGIG (reference sequence). J was trimmed by 0 bases and V by 2 bases; bases with no gene match: 9. CDR3 residues: CAWSPGLAGLLAKNIQYF. The CDR3 DNA reads as TGTGCCTGGAGTCCTGGACTAGCGGGCCTGCTAGCCAAAAACATTCAGTACTTC.

The chain uses TRBV18 and TRBJ2-7, with D tentatively TRBD1 (5 bases). The V end was cut by 3 bases, the J end by 1 base, with 10 bases between. The CDR3 spans 14 residues. In germline, CDR1 is KGHSH, CDR2 LQKENI. CDR3 in amino acids: CASSPSDISYEQYF. The DNA for the CDR3 is TGTGCCAGCTCACCCTCGGACATATCCTACGAGCAGTACTTC.

The CDR3 reads CASSGRGNYGYTF. CDR3 coding DNA: TGTGCCAGCAGCGGGAGGGGGAACTATGGCTACACCTTC. The chain links TRBV28 to TRBJ1-2; D might be TRBD1 (6 bases). The CDR3 consists of 13 residues. Deletions cut 6 bases from V and 2 bases from J, with 10 bases between. Per the germline V gene, CDR1 is MDHEN and CDR2 is SYDVKM.

The chain is built from TRBV4-2 and TRBJ2-2; no clear D gene. Between the trimmed V and J ends, which lost 1 base and 5 bases, there was a span of 11 bases. This CDR3 comprises 15 residues. Germline V lookup: CDR1 LGHNA, CDR2 YNFKEQ. DNA for the CDR3: TGTGCCAGCAGCCAAGGAGGAACCTCAACCGGGGAGCTGTTTTTT. Translated, it gives CASSQGGTSTGELFF.

V is TRBV6-2 or TRBV6-3 and J is TRBJ1-4; the match to TRBD1 covers 10 bases. CDR1 is MNHEY, CDR2 SVGEGT, per germline. The CDR3 is 15 residues long. The V segment lost 2 bases and the J segment 8 bases; nucleotides outside the gene matches: 5. The CDR3 here is CASSYPGTGVEKLFF. CDR3 coding DNA: TGTGCCAGCAGTTACCCGGGGACAGGGGTCGAAAAACTGTTTTTT.

This rearrangement joins TRBV5-6 to TRBJ2-2; D ambiguous. Germline loops: CDR1 SGHDT, CDR2 YYEEEE. Between the trimmed V and J ends, which lost 3 bases and 6 bases, there was a span of 15 bases. CDR3 length equals 15 residues. In DNA form, the CDR3 reads TGTGCCAGCAGCTCCCCATCCAGTATGTCCGGGGAGCTGTTTTTT. This gives the protein CASSSPSSMSGELFF.

In this sample, this clone turned up once. The chain joins TRBV30 to TRBJ1-5; 7 bases agree with TRBD1. The CDR3 totals 19 residues. Germline V gene sequence: CDR1 GTSNPN, CDR2 SVGIG (reference sequence). V shed 2 bases and J 0 bases; nucleotides not matched to a gene: 16. The CDR3 spells CAWSPSGLRGSYSNQPQHF. The CDR3 bases are TGTGCCTGGAGTCCCTCGGGACTCAGGGGGTCCTATAGCAATCAGCCCCAGCATTTT.

The gene calls are TRBV30 and TRBJ2-7, with unresolved D. Trimming pared 2 bases from V and 3 bases from J, leaving 8 bases between. The germline V gene encodes CDR1 GTSNPN and CDR2 SVGIG (reference sequence). The CDR3 totals 12 residues. CDR3 DNA: TGTGCCTGGAGTAGTAGAGACTACGAGCAGTACTTC. This codes for CAWSSRDYEQYF.

The chain recombines TRBV15 with TRBJ2-5; TRBD2 matches 10 bases. The germline gives CDR1 LNHNV, CDR2 YYDKDF (reference sequence). This CDR3 has 19 residues. The junction had 15 bases not matched to a gene; V was cut back by 0 bases and J by 5 bases. The CDR3 DNA reads TGTGCCACCAGCAGAGATCTATCGCTGGCTAGCGGGGGTGTTGAGACCCAGTACTTC. Its protein is CATSRDLSLASGGVETQYF.

This clone occurred once. The rearrangement links TRBV6-5 to TRBJ2-5, with TRBD1 matching over 9 bases. V lost 0 bases and J lost 5; bases outside the gene matches: 4. CDR1 is MNHEY and CDR2 is SVGAGI in the germline V gene. The CDR3 consists of 15 residues. The CDR3 DNA is TGTGCCAGCAGTTACTCCGTGACAGGGGGGGAGACCCAGTACTTC. Protein sequence: CASSYSVTGGETQYF.

The J gene is TRBJ2-7, the V gene TRBV2; 8 bases are a match to TRBD1. This CDR3 is built from 14 residues. Germline V gives CDR1 SNHLY, CDR2 FYNNEI. V shed 8 bases and J 1 base; nucleotides not matched to a gene: 7. CDR3 sequence: CASETGTGSYEQYF. CDR3 sequence (DNA): TGTGCCAGCGAGACCGGGACAGGATCCTACGAGCAGTACTTC.

The chain joins TRBV28 to TRBJ2-5; D perhaps matches TRBD2 (6 bases). V gave up 3 bases and J gave up 4 bases, with 15 bases separating them. The length of the CDR3 is 15 residues. CDR1 MDHEN and CDR2 SYDVKM come from the germline V gene. Written as DNA, the CDR3 is TGTGCCAGCAGTTTGGGGGGTCGATGGGGAGAGACCCAGTACTTC. It encodes CASSLGGRWGETQYF.

The CDR3 sequence is CASSTGQIHTEAFF. The CDR3 nucleotides are TGTGCCAGCAGCACGGGACAGATCCACACTGAAGCTTTCTTT. V is TRBV7-9 and J is TRBJ1-1; 7 bases fit TRBD1. The CDR3 length is 14 residues. Germline CDR1 is SEHNR and CDR2 is FQNEAQ (reference sequence). Losses at the gene ends were 5 bases for V and 3 bases for J; bases not matched to a gene: 6. The whole variable domain, remainder taken from reference TRBV7-9 and TRBJ1-1, is DTGVSQNPRHKITKRGQNVTFRCDPISEHNRLYWYRQTLGQGPEFLTYFQNEAQLEKSRLLSDRFSAERPKGSFSTLEIQRTEQGDSAMYLCASSTGQIHTEAFFGQGTRLTVV.